This TCR beta chain was sequenced in a study of T cells in Graves' hyperthyroidism and ophthalmopathy. Lactation, pregnancy, other autoimmune disease or uncontrolled infection led to exclusion of patients. Study-level results: Most thyroid clonotypes with frequency above 0.001 were detected in blood. Model-based prediction identified ophthalmopathy a median around seven months prior to its onset.

J lost 1 base, V lost 3 bases, and 16 bases had no gene match. This CDR3 has 19 amino acids. Germline-derived CDR1 and CDR2 are DFQATT and SNEGSKA (reference sequence). RNA transcripts were the template for amplifying TCR beta CDR3 regions. The TCR CDR3 first-round RT-PCR relied on the HTBI primer set. TCRdb itself ran the multiplex PCR reads through MiXCR, one entry per CDR3 protein. The sample has 500,000 or so distinct CDR3 sequences, about a sixth seen once. This clonotype was observed many times. Its specificity is not known. The sample consisted of blood. The source of this sequence is a woman between 18 and 30 years old with Graves' ophthalmopathy. V usage is TRBV20-1 and J usage is TRBJ1-5; 9 bases fit TRBD1. Written as DNA, the CDR3 is TGCAGTGCTAGGGGAATCGCCGGGACAGGGCTTTCGAGCAATCAGCCCCAGCATTTT. Encoded protein: CSARGIAGTGLSSNQPQHF.